Listed here is a single T cell receptor (beta chain). What it binds is unknown. Every patient was affected by relapse after autologous stem cell transplantation, while exposure to brentuximab vedotin was not uniform. The record originates from a study of PD-1 blockade in classical Hodgkin lymphoma. Study results and limitations: TCR diversity in CD4+, not CD8+, cells rose significantly by C4D1. The origin of the repertoire differences remains undefined, with disease activity or prior therapy as possible causes. Patients newly diagnosed and complete responders had comparable baseline diversity.

Some clones are missing from TCRdb's copy, which holds only in-frame ones; the method was immunoSEQ multiplex PCR. Among around 99,000 clones listed, approximately 80% were seen once. The sample in question was peripheral blood mononuclear cells (PBMCs), obtained before the second cycle of nivolumab. The clonotype was recovered from a human donor with classical Hodgkin lymphoma.

The CDR3 protein is CASSKRTGNWF. CDR3 in DNA: TGTGCCAGCAGCAAAAGGACAGGGAATTGGTTT. The V call is TRBV21-1, the J call TRBJ1-5; TRBD1, the table's D call, lacks a check against the DNA. TRBV21-1 is reported as a pseudogene. The length of the CDR3 is 11 residues.